Described below is a single T cell receptor beta chain sequence and its context. Its cognate antigen is unknown. This sample is part of a study of monozygotic twins with inflammatory bowel disease. Both TCRalpha and TCRbeta cDNA were subjected to two nested PCRs lasting roughly 16 and 10 cycles. TCRdb re-called the 5' RACE reads and gives one entry per CDR3 protein, without DNA. Its table lists approximately 400,000 distinct CDR3 sequences. General study results and limits: By inverse Simpson index, TCRbeta diversity was lower in IBD patients than in healthy co-twins.

Per germline, CDR1 SQVTM and CDR2 ANQGSEA. This CDR3 has 20 amino acids. This receptor was obtained from a human donor with ulcerative colitis or Crohn's disease, or a healthy co-twin of an affected twin (not recorded which). Sequencing used blood. The V and J genes are TRBV29-1 and TRBJ2-6; without DNA, the TCRdb call of TRBD1 cannot be checked. CDR3 protein: CSVEVLKLDSGSSGANVLTF.